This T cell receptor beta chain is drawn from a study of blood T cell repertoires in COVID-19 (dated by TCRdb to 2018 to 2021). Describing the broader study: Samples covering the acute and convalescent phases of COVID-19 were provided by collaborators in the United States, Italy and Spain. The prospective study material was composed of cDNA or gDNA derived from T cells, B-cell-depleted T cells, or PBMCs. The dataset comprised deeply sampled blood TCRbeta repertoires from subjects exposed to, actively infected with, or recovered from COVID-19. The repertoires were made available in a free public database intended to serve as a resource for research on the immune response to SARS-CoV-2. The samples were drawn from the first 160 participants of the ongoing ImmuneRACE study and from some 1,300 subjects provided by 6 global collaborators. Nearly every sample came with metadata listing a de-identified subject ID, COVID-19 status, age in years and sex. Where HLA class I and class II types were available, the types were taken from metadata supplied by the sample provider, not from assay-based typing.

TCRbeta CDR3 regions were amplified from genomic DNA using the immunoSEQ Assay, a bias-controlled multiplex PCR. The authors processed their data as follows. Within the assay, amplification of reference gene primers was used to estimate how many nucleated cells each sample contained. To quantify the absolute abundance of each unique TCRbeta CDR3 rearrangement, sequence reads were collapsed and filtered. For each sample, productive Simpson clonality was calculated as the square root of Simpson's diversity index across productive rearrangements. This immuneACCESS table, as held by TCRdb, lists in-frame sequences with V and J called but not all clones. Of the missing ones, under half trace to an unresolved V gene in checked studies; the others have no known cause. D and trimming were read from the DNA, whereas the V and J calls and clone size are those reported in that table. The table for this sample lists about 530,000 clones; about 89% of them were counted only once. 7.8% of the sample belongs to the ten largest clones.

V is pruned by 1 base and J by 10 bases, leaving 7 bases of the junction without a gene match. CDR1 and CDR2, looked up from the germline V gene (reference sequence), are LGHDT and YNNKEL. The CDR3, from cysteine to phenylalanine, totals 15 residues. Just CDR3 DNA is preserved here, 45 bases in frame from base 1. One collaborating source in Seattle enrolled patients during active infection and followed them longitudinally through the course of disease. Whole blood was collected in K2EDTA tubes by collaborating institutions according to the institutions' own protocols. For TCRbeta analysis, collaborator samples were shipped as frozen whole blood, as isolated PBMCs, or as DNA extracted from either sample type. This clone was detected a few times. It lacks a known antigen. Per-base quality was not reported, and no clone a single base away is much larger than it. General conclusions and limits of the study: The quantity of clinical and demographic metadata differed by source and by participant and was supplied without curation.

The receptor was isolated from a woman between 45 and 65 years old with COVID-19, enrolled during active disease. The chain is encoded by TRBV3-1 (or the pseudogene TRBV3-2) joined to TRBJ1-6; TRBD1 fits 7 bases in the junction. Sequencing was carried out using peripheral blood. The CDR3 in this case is CASSQVVTGESPLHF. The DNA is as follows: TGTGCCAGCAGCCAAGTGGTAACAGGGGAATCACCCCTCCACTTT.